Given below is one T cell receptor beta chain in context. As yet, its antigen is unknown. This entry belongs to a study of T cell responses to AZD1222 COVID-19 vaccine. Study as a whole: Researchers grouped second doses given at about 4 or about 12 weeks into one pool.

Sequenced by immunoSEQ multiplex PCR; TCRdb stores in-frame clones only, minus some. The data contain about 54,000 clones, 89% of them singletons. Study-level points and caveats: Increased Spike-specific TCR breadth and depth were observed after two AZD1222 doses. No repertoire was sampled before or during the peak T cell response, only after it. At study baseline, merely five or six AZD1222 recipients were seropositive.

The sequence was collected from an adult in good health. The sequenced sample was peripheral blood, obtained on day 0 of AZD1222 vaccination.

CDR3 nucleotides: TGTGCCAGCAGTTACGGGCGCCAAGGGGATGAAAAACTGTTTTTT. It is translated as CASSYGRQGDEKLFF. The chain couples TRBV6-5 to TRBJ1-4; weak D call: TRBD1 (5 bases). In germline, CDR1 is MNHEY, CDR2 SVGAGI. The CDR3 loop spans 15 amino acids. V lost 2 bases to trimming and J lost 6 bases, with 13 bases between them.